These 18 T cell receptor beta chains came from one sample sequenced in a study of blood T cell repertoires in COVID-19. Some clones are missing from TCRdb's copy, which holds only in-frame ones; the method was immunoSEQ multiplex PCR. This table has some 190,000 clones, around 80% appearing once. The material sequenced was peripheral blood. These receptors were obtained from a human donor in a cohort sampled during active COVID-19.

The V call is TRBV6-5, the J call TRBJ1-6, with D possibly TRBD1 on 6 matching bases. Trimming removed 5 bases from V and 4 bases from J, with 12 bases in between. Germline CDR1 and CDR2: MNHEY and SVGAGI. This CDR3 contains 15 residues. The CDR3 is CASSQGTAYNSPLHF. The DNA for the CDR3 is TGTGCCAGCAGTCAGGGGACCGCTTATAATTCACCCCTCCACTTT.

This clone was picked up one time. The rearrangement joins TRBV5-5 to TRBJ2-5; D is ambiguous. V gave up 0 bases and J gave up 2 bases, with 8 bases separating them. This CDR3 is 14 amino acids long. CDR1 is SGHKS, CDR2 YYEKEE, per germline (reference sequence). Written as DNA, the CDR3 is TGTGCCAGCAGCTTGGGTCCTAGGCAAGAGACCCAGTACTTC. It codes for CASSLGPRQETQYF. Supplemented by reference TRBV5-5 and TRBJ2-5, the full variable domain reads DAGVTQSPTHLIKTRGQQVTLRCSPISGHKSVSWYQQVLGQGPQFIFQYYEKEERGRGNFPDRFSARQFPNYSSELNVNALLLGDSALYLCASSLGPRQETQYFGPGTRLLVL.

The V call is TRBV3-1 (or the pseudogene TRBV3-2), the J call TRBJ1-5; D remains ambiguous. Germline CDR1 LGHDT, CDR2 YNNKEL (reference sequence). V dropped 4 bases and J dropped 0 bases, with 4 bases sitting between them. The CDR3 loop spans 13 amino acids. CDR3 nucleotide sequence: TGTGCCAGCAGCCTTTATAGCAATCAGCCCCAGCATTTT. This translates into CASSLYSNQPQHF.

This clone was counted a single time. The chain combines TRBV7-2 with TRBJ2-3; 9 bases fit TRBD1. Unmatched junction bases numbered 1, after V lost 2 bases and J lost 1 base. This CDR3 is built from 15 residues. The germline CDR1 and CDR2 sequences are SGHTA and FQGNSA. CDR3 nucleotides: TGTGCCAGCAGCTTAACAGGGGGCCGCACAGATACGCAGTATTTT. Amino acids: CASSLTGGRTDTQYF.

The CDR3, as DNA: TGTGCCAGCAGCCCGGGACAGGGGGTGGGGGAGCAGTACGTC. Its translation is CASSPGQGVGEQYV. The chain recombines TRBV27 with TRBJ2-7, with 11 bases aligning to TRBD1. Looked up from germline, CDR1 is MNHEY and CDR2 is SMNVEV (reference sequence). This CDR3 comprises 14 residues. J lost 7 bases, V lost 6 bases, and 8 bases had no gene match.

This chain uses TRBV7-2 with TRBJ1-2; maybe TRBD1 (5 bases). The V end lost 4 bases, the J end lost 5 bases, and 17 bases lay between the germline ends. CDR3 length equals 15 residues. Per the germline V gene, CDR1 is SGHTA and CDR2 is FQGNSA. CDR3 sequence (DNA): TGTGCCAGCAGCTACAGCAGTAGGGGAGGGTATGGCTACACCTTC. Protein: CASSYSSRGGYGYTF.

The V and J genes are TRBV2 and TRBJ1-1; 7 nucleotides agree with TRBD1. V trimming: 6 bases; J trimming: 2 bases; junction bases outside the gene matches: 3. Per germline, CDR1 SNHLY and CDR2 FYNNEI. There are 13 residues in the CDR3. In DNA form, the CDR3 reads TGTGCCAGCAGGGGGGACAGAAACACTGAAGCTTTCTTT. Translation gives CASRGDRNTEAFF.

CDR3 sequence (DNA): TGTGCCAGCAGACAGGGAAACAATCCCTCCTACGAGCAGTACTTC. This sequence encodes CASRQGNNPSYEQYF. The rearrangement uses TRBV27 and TRBJ2-7; tentative D call: TRBD1 (6 bases). Germline lookup yields CDR1 MNHEY and CDR2 SMNVEV (reference sequence). The V and J ends lost 6 bases and 0 bases respectively, with 15 bases between them. The CDR3 runs 15 residues.

V and J are TRBV5-1 and TRBJ1-1, with D possibly being TRBD1 (5 bases). V shed 0 bases and J shed 4 bases, with 13 bases lying between them. The germline V gene has CDR1 SGHRS and CDR2 YFSETQ. This CDR3 is built from 15 residues. The CDR3 sequence is CASSLVQLGGTEAFF. Written as DNA, the CDR3 is TGCGCCAGCAGCTTGGTTCAGCTCGGGGGCACTGAAGCTTTCTTT.

The chain combines TRBV18 with TRBJ1-4; D call uncertain. The CDR3 length is 14 residues. The germline V and J ends were trimmed by 1 base and 6 bases, with 9 bases remaining between them. The germline CDR1 and CDR2 sequences are KGHSH and LQKENI. The CDR3 DNA reads as TGTGCCAGCTCACCACGAAGCTTCGATGAAAAACTGTTTTTT. This sequence encodes CASSPRSFDEKLFF.

This chain links TRBV6-6 with TRBJ2-5, with D unresolved. Trimming took 1 base from V and 5 from J, leaving 5 bases between them. From germline, CDR1 is MNHNY and CDR2 SVGAGI (reference sequence). This CDR3 has 12 amino acids. CDR3 sequence (DNA): TGTGCCAGCAGTTACTTCCGGGAGACCCAGTACTTC. As protein: CASSYFRETQYF.

To note about this clone: Other DNA variants within this sample encode the same CDR3. This sequence joins TRBV18 and TRBJ2-1; 10 positions match TRBD2. Looked up from germline, CDR1 is KGHSH and CDR2 is LQKENI. With 0 bases clipped from V and 2 bases from J, the junction kept 1 base outside the gene matches. The CDR3 is 16 residues long. CDR3 nucleotide sequence: TGTGCCAGCTCACCACCGAGCGGGAGGGCCTACAATGAGCAGTTCTTC. Protein: CASSPPSGRAYNEQFF.

The chain joins TRBV28 to TRBJ1-1; 10 bases fit TRBD1. From germline, CDR1 is MDHEN and CDR2 SYDVKM. CDR3 length equals 15 residues. V lost 3 bases and J lost 6; bases outside the gene matches: 7. Here the CDR3 reads CASSLPDRGLPEAFF. CDR3 in DNA: TGTGCCAGCAGTTTGCCCGACAGGGGGCTTCCTGAAGCTTTCTTT. Full variable domain (missing parts from reference TRBV28 and TRBJ1-1): DVKVTQSSRYLVKRTGEKVFLECVQDMDHENMFWYRQDPGLGLRLIYFSYDVKMKEKGDIPEGYSVSREKKERFSLILESASTNQTSMYLCASSLPDRGLPEAFFGQGTRLTVV.

This clone has just one count. The chain employs TRBV3-1 (or the pseudogene TRBV3-2) and TRBJ1-5; possibly TRBD1 for D (5 bases). Trimming shortened V by 3 bases and J by 7 bases, and 13 bases separated the two germline ends. Germline CDR1 is LGHDT and CDR2 is YNNKEL (reference sequence). This CDR3 has 14 amino acids. The CDR3 reads CASSQKGSGQPQHF. For the CDR3, the DNA is TGTGCCAGCAGCCAGAAGGGCTCAGGGCAGCCCCAGCATTTT.

Only a few counts were recorded for this clone. V gene TRBV6-5 combines with J gene TRBJ2-1; TRBD1 is a possible D gene (6 bases). CDR3 length equals 15 residues. Germline CDR1 MNHEY, CDR2 SVGAGI. V was pared by 0 bases and J by 11 bases, with 17 bases between. The CDR3 region is CASSYSKVAGVKQFF. CDR3 bases: TGTGCCAGCAGTTACTCGAAGGTTGCAGGGGTTAAGCAGTTCTTC.

This clone occurred a few times. V is TRBV5-8 and J is TRBJ1-3, with 8 positions matching TRBD1. The CDR3 length is 17 residues. Germline CDR1 reads SGHTS; CDR2 reads YDEGEE. Trimming took 2 bases from V and 2 from J; bases not matched to a gene: 9. The CDR3 coding sequence is TGTGCCAGCAGCTTCGTTTTGGGGACAGGCGCTGGAAACACCATATATTTT. It translates to CASSFVLGTGAGNTIYF.

V usage is TRBV5-1 and J usage is TRBJ1-4; possibly TRBD1 for D (6 bases). The ends were cut back, 2 bases at V and 0 bases at J, with 8 bases in the middle. Germline V gene sequence: CDR1 SGHRS, CDR2 YFSETQ. CDR3 size: 15 residues. CDR3 residues: CASSLKGATNEKLFF. In nucleotides, the CDR3 is TGCGCCAGCAGCTTAAAGGGGGCAACTAATGAAAAACTGTTTTTT.

The chain recombines TRBV19 with TRBJ1-1; the D gene is possibly TRBD1 (5 bases). Trimming removed 4 bases from V and 5 bases from J, with 14 bases in between. CDR1 is LNHDA and CDR2 is SQIVND in the germline V gene (reference sequence). CDR3 length: 14 amino acids. This CDR3 reads CASSTGVIRTEAFF. For the CDR3, the DNA is TGTGCCAGTAGTACGGGGGTGATTAGGACTGAAGCTTTCTTT. Full variable domain (remainder filled in from reference TRBV19 and TRBJ1-1): DGGITQSPKYLFRKEGQNVTLSCEQNLNHDAMYWYRQDPGQGLRLIYYSQIVNDFQKGDIAEGYSVSREKKESFPLTVTSAQKNPTAFYLCASSTGVIRTEAFFGQGTRLTVV.